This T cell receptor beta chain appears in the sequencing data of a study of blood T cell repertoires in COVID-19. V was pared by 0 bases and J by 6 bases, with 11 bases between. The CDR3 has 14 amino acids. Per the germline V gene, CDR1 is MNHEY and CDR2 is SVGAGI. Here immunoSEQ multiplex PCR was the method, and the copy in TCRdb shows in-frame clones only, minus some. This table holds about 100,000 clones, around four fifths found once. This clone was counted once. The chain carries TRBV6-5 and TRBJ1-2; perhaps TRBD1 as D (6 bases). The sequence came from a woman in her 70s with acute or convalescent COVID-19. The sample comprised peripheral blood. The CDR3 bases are TGTGCCAGCAGTTACTCGACAGGCAACAATGGCTACACCTTC. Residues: CASSYSTGNNGYTF.